The source of this T cell receptor (beta chain) is a study of control samples from healthy donors and cancer patients. The germline gives CDR1 SGHKS, CDR2 YYEKEE (reference sequence). The V and J ends lost 4 bases and 6 bases respectively, with 19 bases between them. The CDR3 is 16 amino acids. Assay: immunoSEQ multiplex PCR; the TCRdb copy retains only in-frame clones and omits some. The top ten clones hold 5% to 7% of a sample with fewer than 500,000 clones, 80% to 95% of them seen once. The chain has TRBV5-5 and TRBJ1-4; D not resolved. The origin of this receptor is a middle-aged man with head and neck cancer. The specimen was PBMCs. CDR3 bases: TGTGCCAGCAGCCTAGCCGGACGGGCGGAGGATGAAAAACTGTTTTTT. Translated, it gives CASSLAGRAEDEKLFF. The full variable domain, with the rest looked up from reference TRBV5-5 and TRBJ1-4, is DAGVTQSPTHLIKTRGQQVTLRCSPISGHKSVSWYQQVLGQGPQFIFQYYEKEERGRGNFPDRFSARQFPNYSSELNVNALLLGDSALYLCASSLAGRAEDEKLFFGSGTQLSVL.